Sequencing of this TCR beta chain was carried out in a study of T cell responses to AZD1222 COVID-19 vaccine. As for the study in general: Samples with a second dose at about 4 or about 12 weeks were pooled together.

The assay was immunoSEQ multiplex PCR, and TCRdb's table has in-frame clones only and misses some. The sample contains some 100,000 clones, approximately 91% of which appear only once. Study-wide results and limits: Repertoires were sampled only after the peak T cell response. Spike-specific TCR depth and breadth grew after two AZD1222 doses. Of spike-specific TCRs, nearly half reportedly target regions left unmutated in variants.

Details on this clone: What it binds is unknown.

This CDR3 region has 19 residues. The V end lost 1 base, the J end lost 0 bases, and 19 bases lay between the germline ends. Germline lookup yields CDR1 SEHNR and CDR2 FQNEAQ (reference sequence). The clonotype originates from an adult in good health. This chain connects TRBV7-9 to TRBJ1-3; a possible D gene is TRBD1 (6 bases). The sequencing used peripheral blood, collected on day 0 of AZD1222 vaccination. The CDR3 DNA reads as TGTGCCAGCAGCTTAGGTGAACTGGGGGGCGCGTACTCTGGAAACACCATATATTTT. Protein sequence: CASSLGELGGAYSGNTIYF.